The 30 T cell receptor beta chains below were found in one sample sequenced in a study of blood T cells in healthy people across ages. A J-beta primer mix and a sample-barcoded 5' primer were used in a second PCR of roughly 6 to 12 cycles. TCRdb re-called the 5' RACE reads through MiXCR, storing one row per CDR3 protein. Of around 800,000 distinct CDR3 sequences listed, about 26% are singletons. The same data also contributed to another study, on T cells of mothers and their children.

Sample: blood. The receptors originated from a boy aged 10-17 years in good health.

The chain couples TRBV11-2 to TRBJ2-7; 8 positions match TRBD2. Trimming removed 4 bases from V and 10 bases from J; junction bases left unmatched: 12. The CDR3 loop spans 14 amino acids. CDR1 and CDR2 (germline): SGHAT, FQNNGV. The CDR3 DNA reads TGTGCCAGCAGCTCCCCGGGGGGGCGTCGCGAACAGTACTTC. Protein product: CASSSPGGRREQYF.

This clonotype was counted between two and nine times. The V gene is TRBV27, the J gene TRBJ2-2; D perhaps matches TRBD2 (6 bases). The CDR3 runs 13 residues. The V end was cut by 8 bases, the J end by 5 bases, with 12 bases between. CDR1 and CDR2 (germline): MNHEY, SMNVEV (reference sequence). The DNA for the CDR3 is TGTGCCAGCCGAGGGGCGGGGACCGGGGAGCTGTTTTTT. It codes for CASRGAGTGELFF.

This clonotype has a handful of counts. The chain couples TRBV14 to TRBJ2-5; 9 nucleotides line up with TRBD1. The CDR3 loop spans 16 amino acids. CDR1 SGHDN and CDR2 FVKESK come from the germline V gene. Unmatched junction bases numbered 6, after V lost 4 bases and J lost 0 bases. The CDR3 sequence is CASSPGTGWYQETQYF. DNA of the CDR3: TGTGCCAGCAGCCCCGGGACAGGGTGGTACCAAGAGACCCAGTACTTC. The full variable domain, its missing parts supplied by reference TRBV14 and TRBJ2-5, is EAGVTQFPSHSVIEKGQTVTLRCDPISGHDNLYWYRRVMGKEIKFLLHFVKESKQDESGMPNNRFLAERTGGTYSTLKVQPAELEDSGVYFCASSPGTGWYQETQYFGPGTRLLVL.

In DNA form, the CDR3 reads TGTGCCAGCGGGTGGGCAGCCCTGAACACCGGGGAGCTGTTTTTT. Residues: CASGWAALNTGELFF. The V gene is TRBV28, the J gene TRBJ2-2; D uncertain. Trimming removed 8 bases from V and 1 base from J, with 14 bases in between. Germline CDR1 and CDR2: MDHEN and SYDVKM. This CDR3 spans 15 amino acids. The complete variable domain, with remaining parts taken from reference TRBV28 and TRBJ2-2, reads DVKVTQSSRYLVKRTGEKVFLECVQDMDHENMFWYRQDPGLGLRLIYFSYDVKMKEKGDIPEGYSVSREKKERFSLILESASTNQTSMYLCASGWAALNTGELFFGEGSRLTVL.

The chain employs TRBV29-1 and TRBJ2-5; 7 bases align to TRBD1. Germline V CDR1 and CDR2: SQVTM, ANQGSEA. CDR3 length equals 16 residues. V lost 3 bases, J lost 1 base, and 11 bases stayed unmatched. DNA for the CDR3: TGCAGCGTTGATAACACCAGGGACAGACTCCAAGAGACCCAGTACTTC. It specifies CSVDNTRDRLQETQYF.

This clonotype has just a few counts. The CDR3 DNA follows: TGTGCCAGCAGCTTACAGGGAATGAGCTCCTACAATGAGCAGTTCTTC. Translated: CASSLQGMSSYNEQFF. V gene TRBV5-6 combines with J gene TRBJ2-1; the D gene is possibly TRBD1 (6 bases). V lost 2 bases to trimming and J lost 0 bases, with 12 bases between them. In germline, CDR1 is SGHDT, CDR2 YYEEEE. The CDR3 has 16 residues.

The gene calls are TRBV5-1 and TRBJ2-1; the match to TRBD2 covers 11 bases. With V trimmed by 4 bases and J by 7 bases, 7 bases remained unmatched. CDR3 length: 15 amino acids. CDR1 and CDR2 (germline): SGHRS, YFSETQ. This CDR3 reads CASSILAGVENEQFF. In DNA, the CDR3 is TGCGCCAGCAGCATACTAGCGGGAGTGGAAAATGAGCAGTTCTTC.

The sample holds a few counts of this clonotype. The chain combines TRBV6-2 or TRBV6-3 with TRBJ2-7, with TRBD1 identical over 9 bases. V shed 2 bases and J 4 bases; nucleotides not matched to a gene: 6. The CDR3 covers 15 residues. Germline V gene lookup returns CDR1 MNHEY and CDR2 SVGEGT. The CDR3 nucleotides are TGTGCCAGCAGTTACCCGGGACAGGGAAAGTACGAGCAGTACTTC. Translation gives CASSYPGQGKYEQYF.

The gene calls are TRBV29-1 and TRBJ1-2; the D is unclear. V dropped 6 bases and J dropped 2 bases, with 13 bases sitting between them. Germline V lookup: CDR1 SQVTM, CDR2 ANQGSEA. CDR3 size: 13 residues. CDR3 residues: CSVFWSENYGYTF. CDR3 nucleotide sequence: TGCAGCGTCTTCTGGTCCGAAAACTATGGCTACACCTTC.

This chain joins TRBV10-3 and TRBJ2-1; either TRBD1 or TRBD2 may fit D (5 bases each). Germline V gene lookup returns CDR1 ENHRY and CDR2 SYGVKD. V lost 6 bases, J lost 0 bases, and 12 bases lay in between. This CDR3 is 15 amino acids long. CDR3 region: CAISGDASSYNEQFF. CDR3 DNA sequence: TGTGCCATCAGCGGGGACGCCAGCTCCTACAATGAGCAGTTCTTC.

J is TRBJ2-5 and V is TRBV2; 8 bases match TRBD1. The V segment lost 3 bases and the J segment 13 bases; nucleotides outside the gene matches: 4. In germline, CDR1 is SNHLY, CDR2 FYNNEI. CDR3 length: 11 residues. CDR3 DNA: TGTGCCAGCAGTGAGACGACAGGGGCGTACTTC. Translation: CASSETTGAYF.

This clonotype has just a few counts. This chain links TRBV30 with TRBJ1-1; no firm D call. Germline assignment: CDR1 GTSNPN and CDR2 SVGIG (reference sequence). V was pared by 0 bases and J by 0 bases, with 5 bases between. The CDR3 is 13 residues long. CDR3 residues: CAWSVRVNTEAFF. The CDR3 region has the DNA TGTGCCTGGAGTGTTAGAGTGAACACTGAAGCTTTCTTT.

This clonotype appeared a few times. The V call is TRBV6-1, the J call TRBJ2-5; D may be TRBD1 (6 bases). V was clipped by 6 bases and J by 5 bases, with 16 bases between them. Germline values: CDR1 MNHNS, CDR2 SASEGT. The CDR3 length is 14 residues. The CDR3, as DNA: TGTGCCAGCAGCGGATACAGGGTGGCGGAGACCCAGTACTTC. It specifies CASSGYRVAETQYF.

This clonotype has more than one count but fewer than ten. DNA of the CDR3: TGTGCCAGCAGCTCGCAAAACACAGATACGCAGTATTTT. This translates into CASSSQNTDTQYF. The chain carries TRBV9 and TRBJ2-3, with D hard to call. CDR3 length: 13 residues. Germline lookup yields CDR1 SGDLS and CDR2 YYNGEE. V lost 4 bases to trimming and J lost 2 bases, with 8 bases between them.

Of note for this clonotype: A junction boundary mismatches the germline segment, possibly from a read error. The chain is built from TRBV5-1 and TRBJ1-1; TRBD1 matches 7 bases. The germline V gene has CDR1 SGHRS and CDR2 YFSETQ. CDR3 size: 17 residues. CDR3 sequence reads: CASSLGGTEYMNTEASF. CDR3 DNA sequence: TGCGCCAGCAGCTTAGGCGGGACAGAGTACATGAACACTGAAGCTTCCTTT.

This clonotype was observed a few times. This chain uses TRBV14 with TRBJ2-5; D perhaps matches TRBD2 (5 bases). Germline V gene lookup returns CDR1 SGHDN and CDR2 FVKESK. V lost 0 bases and J 5 bases, leaving 13 bases between the germline ends. The CDR3 runs 15 residues. The CDR3 region is CASSQDLTRKETQYF. The CDR3 nucleotides are TGTGCCAGCAGCCAAGATTTAACTAGAAAGGAGACCCAGTACTTC.

In its sample, this clonotype was seen a few times. The chain combines TRBV5-1 with TRBJ1-4; D is uncertain. This CDR3 has 14 amino acids. The ends were cut back, 2 bases at V and 3 bases at J, with 8 bases in the middle. Germline V gene sequence: CDR1 SGHRS, CDR2 YFSETQ. The CDR3 DNA follows: TGCGCCAGCAGCTTAACGGTCCCTAATGAAAAACTGTTTTTT. This gives the protein CASSLTVPNEKLFF.

The V and J genes are TRBV20-1 and TRBJ2-7; D is ambiguous. CDR1 and CDR2 (germline): DFQATT, SNEGSKA (reference sequence). CDR3 length: 14 amino acids. V lost 5 bases and J lost 2, with 16 bases in between. The CDR3 region has the DNA TGCAGTGCTGATCCCTCGACTGGGGCCTACGAGCAGTACTTC. Its protein product is CSADPSTGAYEQYF.

The chain joins TRBV2 to TRBJ1-5; D uncertain. Trimming stripped 2 bases from V and 7 bases from J, with 15 bases between. The CDR3 contains 15 residues. In germline, CDR1 is SNHLY, CDR2 FYNNEI. In nucleotides, the CDR3 is TGTGCCAGCAGTGAAAGGGAGGGCGTGGGGCAGCCCCAGCATTTT. It translates to CASSEREGVGQPQHF.

The V call is TRBV5-1, the J call TRBJ2-3; TRBD2 aligns across 7 bases. V was pared by 6 bases and J by 4 bases, with 11 bases of the junction left unmatched. The CDR3 consists of 15 residues. CDR1 is SGHRS, CDR2 YFSETQ, per germline. CDR3 bases: TGCGCCAGCAACCAAGTGAGCGGGGTACCAGATACGCAGTATTTT. Translated: CASNQVSGVPDTQYF.

The chain combines TRBV25-1 with TRBJ2-5; unclear D gene. Trimming removed 3 bases from V and 5 bases from J, with 10 bases in between. CDR1 MGHDK and CDR2 SYGVNS come from the germline V gene. There are 13 residues in the CDR3. The CDR3 coding sequence is TGTGCCAGCAGTGATTCTCCAAGGGAGACCCAGTACTTC. It codes for CASSDSPRETQYF. Full variable domain (outside the CDR3, taken from reference TRBV25-1 and TRBJ2-5): EADIYQTPRYLVIGTGKKITLECSQTMGHDKMYWYQQDPGMELHLIHYSYGVNSTEKGDLSSESTVSRIRTEHFPLTLESARPSHTSQYLCASSDSPRETQYFGPGTRLLVL.

The chain carries TRBV11-2 and TRBJ2-2; D gene ambiguous. The V end was cut by 1 base, the J end by 4 bases, with 13 bases between. CDR1 SGHAT and CDR2 FQNNGV come from the germline V gene. The CDR3 is 16 amino acids. CDR3: CASSLGGTPGTGELFF. The CDR3 nucleotides are TGTGCCAGCAGCTTAGGGGGTACACCGGGCACCGGGGAGCTGTTTTTT.

This clonotype was counted a few times. As DNA, the CDR3 is TGTGCCAGCAGCGTAGTAAGCATCGGTACGCAGTATTTT. It yields the protein CASSVVSIGTQYF. The V gene is TRBV9, the J gene TRBJ2-3; D gene uncertain. V lost 0 bases to trimming and J lost 8 bases, with 10 bases between them. CDR1 is SGDLS, CDR2 YYNGEE, per germline. This CDR3 comprises 13 residues.

The chain employs TRBV12-3 or TRBV12-4 and TRBJ2-2, with D perhaps TRBD2 (6 bases). The ends were cut back, 6 bases at V and 3 bases at J, with 14 bases in the middle. The CDR3 length is 15 residues. In DNA, the CDR3 is TGTGCCAGCAGGGGGGGTGGGCGGTACACCGGGGAGCTGTTTTTT. Translation gives CASRGGGRYTGELFF.

This clonotype was recorded a few times. The chain links TRBV9 to TRBJ2-7; D gene unclear. The germline V gene encodes CDR1 SGDLS and CDR2 YYNGEE. The germline V and J ends were trimmed by 4 bases and 7 bases, with 21 bases remaining between them. CDR3 size: 15 residues. CDR3 in amino acids: CASSSAGTVGLEQYF. Here the CDR3 DNA reads TGTGCCAGCAGCTCGGCTGGAACAGTTGGGTTGGAGCAGTACTTC.

V usage is TRBV29-1 and J usage is TRBJ1-1; no firm D call. The CDR3 is 13 residues long. V was cut by 2 bases and J by 5 bases, with 12 bases left in between. Looked up from germline, CDR1 is SQVTM and CDR2 is ANQGSEA. As DNA, the CDR3 is TGCAGCGTTGAATACGGGTTCGGTACTGAAGCTTTCTTT. This translates into CSVEYGFGTEAFF.

The table lists this clonotype with a few counts. V gene TRBV9 combines with J gene TRBJ2-3; 9 bases agree with TRBD2. The trim removed 3 bases at V and 0 bases at J, leaving 17 bases unmatched. From germline, CDR1 is SGDLS and CDR2 YYNGEE. The CDR3 contains 20 residues. DNA for the CDR3: TGTGCCAGCAGCGCCTCTCTGGCGGGGGGGGTCCTTTATAGCACAGATACGCAGTATTTT. It yields the protein CASSASLAGGVLYSTDTQYF.

V is TRBV11-2 and J is TRBJ2-7; D is unclear. The CDR3 length is 15 residues. V was cut by 1 base and J by 0 bases, with 10 bases left in between. CDR1 and CDR2 from the germline V gene are SGHAT and FQNNGV. The CDR3 DNA reads TGTGCCAGCAGCTTAGGACACCCGAGCTCCTACGAGCAGTACTTC. Amino acid sequence: CASSLGHPSSYEQYF.

The gene calls are TRBV20-1 and TRBJ1-1; D unresolved. The V gene's germline CDR1 is DFQATT and CDR2 SNEGSKA (reference sequence). This CDR3 contains 16 residues. V was trimmed by 5 bases and J by 0 bases, leaving 19 bases between them. CDR3 sequence: CSARLTLAGLNTEAFF. The DNA of the CDR3 is TGCAGTGCTCGACTAACTTTAGCGGGGTTGAACACTGAAGCTTTCTTT.

In the case of this clonotype: Given the absence of the conserved phenylalanine or tryptophan at the CDR3 end, a read error is likely. The chain couples TRBV27 to TRBJ2-1; 8 positions agree with TRBD2. The CDR3 runs to 15 residues. CDR1 is MNHEY and CDR2 is SMNVEV in the germline V gene (reference sequence). The J segment lost 0 bases and the V segment lost 6 bases, leaving 4 bases of the junction unmatched. The CDR3 sequence: CASSSGTSSYNEQFY. The CDR3 DNA sequence: TGTGCCAGCAGCTCGGGGACTAGCTCCTACAATGAGCAGTTCTAC.